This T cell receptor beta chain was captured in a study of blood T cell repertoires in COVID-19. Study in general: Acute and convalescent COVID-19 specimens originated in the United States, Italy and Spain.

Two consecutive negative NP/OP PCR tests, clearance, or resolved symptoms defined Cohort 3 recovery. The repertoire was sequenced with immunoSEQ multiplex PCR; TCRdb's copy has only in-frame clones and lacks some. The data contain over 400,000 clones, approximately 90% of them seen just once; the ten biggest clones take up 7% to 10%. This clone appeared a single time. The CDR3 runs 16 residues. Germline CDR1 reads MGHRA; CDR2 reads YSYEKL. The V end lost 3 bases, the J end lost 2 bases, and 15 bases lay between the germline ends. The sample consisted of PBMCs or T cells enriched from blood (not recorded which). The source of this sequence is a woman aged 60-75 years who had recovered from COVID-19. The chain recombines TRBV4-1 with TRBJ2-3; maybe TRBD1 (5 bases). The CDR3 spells CASSQRQGFSTDTQYF. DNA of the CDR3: TGCGCCAGCAGCCAGAGGCAGGGATTTTCCACAGATACGCAGTATTTT.